Sequencing of this T cell receptor beta chain was carried out in a study of technical replicates of blood from several donors. Germline V gives CDR1 LNHDA, CDR2 SQIVND (reference sequence). Trimming left V 7 bases short and J 7 bases short, with 16 bases between. CDR3 size: 14 residues. Only in-frame clones appear in the TCRdb table, and some are missing; sequencing was by immunoSEQ multiplex PCR. The data hold about 98,000 clones, with approximately 96% observed a single time. The rearrangement joins TRBV19 to TRBJ2-2; perhaps TRBD1 as D (5 bases). The TCR comes from a human donor in good health. Sequencing input: T cells isolated from PBMCs. The CDR3 here is CASKGQGRIGELFF. The DNA for the CDR3 is TGTGCCAGTAAAGGGCAGGGAAGGATCGGGGAGCTGTTTTTT.